The 4 T cell receptor beta chains in this list originate from one sample, sequenced in a study of blood T cell repertoires in COVID-19. Assay used: immunoSEQ multiplex PCR; TCRdb lists only in-frame clones, some missing. The profile covers 210,000 or so clones, with under 95% appearing a single time and around 1.2% taken by the ten largest. Material for sequencing was peripheral blood. The receptors come from a young man with acute or convalescent COVID-19.

The sample holds one count of this clone. The chain uses TRBV12-3 or TRBV12-4 and TRBJ1-2; TRBD1 is a possible D gene (5 bases). This CDR3 region has 12 residues. Trimming took 7 bases from V and 12 from J, leaving 18 bases between them. DNA for the CDR3: TGTGCCAGCACCCTGGGCAGGGCCCAGCACACCTTC. Its translation: CASTLGRAQHTF.

The rearrangement links TRBV28 to TRBJ1-5, with TRBD1 matching 7 bases. Germline CDR1 MDHEN, CDR2 SYDVKM. CDR3 length: 19 residues. Trimming removed 6 bases from V and 0 bases from J; junction bases left unmatched: 17. The CDR3 DNA is TGTGCCAGCAGCCCAGGCAGGGGGGTGAGCGCTTATAGCAATCAGCCCCAGCATTTT. Its translation: CASSPGRGVSAYSNQPQHF.

The V gene is TRBV7-9, the J gene TRBJ2-7; 11 bases are shared with TRBD2. In germline, CDR1 is SEHNR, CDR2 FQNEAQ (reference sequence). V lost 2 bases to trimming and J lost 6 bases; unmatched junction nucleotides: 9. This CDR3 has 16 amino acids. The CDR3 coding sequence is TGTGCCAGCAGCTTACCACTAGCGGGAGTTCTTGGCGAGCAGTACTTC. It codes for CASSLPLAGVLGEQYF.

The chain uses TRBV7-3 and TRBJ2-1; D unclear. CDR1 is SGHTA and CDR2 is FQGTGA in the germline V gene. The CDR3 runs 13 residues. Trimming took off 2 bases at V and 15 bases at J, with 17 bases between the two ends. The CDR3 is CASSLGTESAVFF. The CDR3, as DNA: TGTGCCAGCAGCTTAGGAACAGAATCGGCTGTGTTCTTC.